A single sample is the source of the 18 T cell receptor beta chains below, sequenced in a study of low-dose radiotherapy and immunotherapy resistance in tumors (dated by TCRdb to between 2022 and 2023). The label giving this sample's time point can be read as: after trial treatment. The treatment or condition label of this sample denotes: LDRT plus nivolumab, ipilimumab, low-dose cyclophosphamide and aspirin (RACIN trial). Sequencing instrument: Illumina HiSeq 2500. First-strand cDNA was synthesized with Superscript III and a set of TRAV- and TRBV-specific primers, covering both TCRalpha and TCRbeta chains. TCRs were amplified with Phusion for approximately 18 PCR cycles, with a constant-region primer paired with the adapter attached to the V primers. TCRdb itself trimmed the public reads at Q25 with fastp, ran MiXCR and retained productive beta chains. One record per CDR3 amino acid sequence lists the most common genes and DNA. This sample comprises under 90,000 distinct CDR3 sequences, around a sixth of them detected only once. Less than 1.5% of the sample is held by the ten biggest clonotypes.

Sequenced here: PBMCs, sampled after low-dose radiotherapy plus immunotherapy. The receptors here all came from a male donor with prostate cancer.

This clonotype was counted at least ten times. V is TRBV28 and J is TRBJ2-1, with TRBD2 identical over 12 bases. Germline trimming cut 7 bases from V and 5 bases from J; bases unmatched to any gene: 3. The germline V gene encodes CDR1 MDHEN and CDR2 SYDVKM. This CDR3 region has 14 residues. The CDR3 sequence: CASMTSGRNNEQFF. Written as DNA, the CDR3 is TGTGCCAGCATGACTAGCGGGAGAAACAATGAGCAGTTCTTC.

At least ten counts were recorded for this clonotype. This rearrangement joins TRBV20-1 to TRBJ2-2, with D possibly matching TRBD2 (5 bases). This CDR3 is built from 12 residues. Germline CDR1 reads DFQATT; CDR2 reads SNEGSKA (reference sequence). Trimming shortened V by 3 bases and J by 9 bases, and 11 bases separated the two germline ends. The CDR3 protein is CSASGLARELFF. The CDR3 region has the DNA TGCAGTGCTAGTGGTCTAGCCCGGGAGCTGTTTTTT.

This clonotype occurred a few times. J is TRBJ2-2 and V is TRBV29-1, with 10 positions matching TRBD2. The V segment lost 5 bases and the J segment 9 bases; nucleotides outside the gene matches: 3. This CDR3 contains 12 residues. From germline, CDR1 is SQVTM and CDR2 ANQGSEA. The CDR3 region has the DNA TGCAGCGTTCAACTAGCGGGACGGGAGCTGTTTTTT. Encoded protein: CSVQLAGRELFF.

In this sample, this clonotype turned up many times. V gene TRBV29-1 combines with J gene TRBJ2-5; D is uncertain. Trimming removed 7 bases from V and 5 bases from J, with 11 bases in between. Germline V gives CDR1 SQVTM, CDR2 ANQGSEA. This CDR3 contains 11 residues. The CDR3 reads CSAGPVETQYF. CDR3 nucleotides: TGCAGCGCCGGGCCCGTGGAGACCCAGTACTTC.

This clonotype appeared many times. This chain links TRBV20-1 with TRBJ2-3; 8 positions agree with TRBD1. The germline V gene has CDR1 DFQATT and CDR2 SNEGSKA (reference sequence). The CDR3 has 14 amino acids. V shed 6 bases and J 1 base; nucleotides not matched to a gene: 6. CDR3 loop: CSAVGQGGTDTQYF. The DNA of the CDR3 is TGCAGTGCGGTTGGACAGGGCGGCACAGATACGCAGTATTTT.

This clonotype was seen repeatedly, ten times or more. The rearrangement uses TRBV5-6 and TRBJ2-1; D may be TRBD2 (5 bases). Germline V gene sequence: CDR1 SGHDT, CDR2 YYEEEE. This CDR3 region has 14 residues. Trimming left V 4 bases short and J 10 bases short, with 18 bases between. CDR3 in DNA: TGTGCCAGCAGCCTTTACGAGGGTCTCAACGAGCAGTTCTTC. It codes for CASSLYEGLNEQFF.

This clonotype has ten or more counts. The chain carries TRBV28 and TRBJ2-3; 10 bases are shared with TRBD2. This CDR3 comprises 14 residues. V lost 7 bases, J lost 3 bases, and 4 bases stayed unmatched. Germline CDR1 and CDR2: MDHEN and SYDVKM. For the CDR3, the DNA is TGTGCCAGCAAACGAGCGGGGGGGACAGATACGCAGTATTTT. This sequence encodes CASKRAGGTDTQYF.

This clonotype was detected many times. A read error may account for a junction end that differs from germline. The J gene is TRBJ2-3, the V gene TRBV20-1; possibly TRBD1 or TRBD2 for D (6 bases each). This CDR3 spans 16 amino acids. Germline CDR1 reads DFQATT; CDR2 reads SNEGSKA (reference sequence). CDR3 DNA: TGCAGTGCCAGAGAACGGGGGCCCTCTAGCACAGATACGCAGTATTTT. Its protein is CSARERGPSSTDTQYF.

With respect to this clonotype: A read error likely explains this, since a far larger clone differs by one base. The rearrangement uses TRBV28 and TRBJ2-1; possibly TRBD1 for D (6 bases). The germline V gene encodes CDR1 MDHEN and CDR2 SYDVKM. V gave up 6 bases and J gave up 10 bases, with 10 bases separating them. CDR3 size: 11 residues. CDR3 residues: CASSQGYEQFF. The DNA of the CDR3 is TGTGCCAGCAGCCAGGGGTACGAGCAGTTCTTC.

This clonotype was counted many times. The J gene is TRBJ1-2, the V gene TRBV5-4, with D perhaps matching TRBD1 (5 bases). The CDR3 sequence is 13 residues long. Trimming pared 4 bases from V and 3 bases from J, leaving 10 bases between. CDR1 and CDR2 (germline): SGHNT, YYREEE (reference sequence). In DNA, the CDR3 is TGTGCCAGCAGCAGCCGGGGGGACTATGGCTACACCTTC. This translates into CASSSRGDYGYTF.

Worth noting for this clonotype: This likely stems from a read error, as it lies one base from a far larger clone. The CDR3 sequence: CAWSVPGHIYEQFF. The CDR3 DNA reads as TGTGCCTGGAGTGTACCAGGACACATCTACGAGCAGTTCTTC. The chain is built from TRBV30 and TRBJ2-1, with TRBD1 as a possible D gene (5 bases). The V and J ends lost 0 bases and 10 bases respectively, with 16 bases between them. The CDR3 runs to 14 residues. The germline V gene encodes CDR1 GTSNPN and CDR2 SVGIG (reference sequence).

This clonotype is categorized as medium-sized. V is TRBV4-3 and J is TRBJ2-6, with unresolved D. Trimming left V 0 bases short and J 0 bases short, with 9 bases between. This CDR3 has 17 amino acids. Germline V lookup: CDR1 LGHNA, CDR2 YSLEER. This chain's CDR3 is CASSQDLPVSGANVLTF. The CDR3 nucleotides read TGCGCCAGCAGCCAAGATCTTCCGGTCTCTGGGGCCAACGTCCTGACTTTC.

In nucleotides, the CDR3 is TGTGCCAGCAGTTTAGCGGTGGAAGGCTTGGGCCTCTCCTACGAGCAGTACTTC. Translation: CASSLAVEGLGLSYEQYF. The J gene is TRBJ2-7, the V gene TRBV12-3 or TRBV12-4; D unclear. This CDR3 region has 18 residues. V lost 0 bases to trimming and J lost 0 bases, with 18 bases between them.

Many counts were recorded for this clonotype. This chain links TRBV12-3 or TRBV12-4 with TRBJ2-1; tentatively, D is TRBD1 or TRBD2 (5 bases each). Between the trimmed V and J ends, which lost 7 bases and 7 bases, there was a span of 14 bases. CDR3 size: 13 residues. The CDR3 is CASTWGRENEQFF. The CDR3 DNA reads TGTGCCAGCACCTGGGGCAGGGAGAATGAGCAGTTCTTC.

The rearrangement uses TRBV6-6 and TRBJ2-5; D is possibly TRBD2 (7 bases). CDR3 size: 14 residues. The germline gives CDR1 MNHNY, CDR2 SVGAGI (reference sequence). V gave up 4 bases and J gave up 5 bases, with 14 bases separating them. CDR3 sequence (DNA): TGTGCCAGCAGTTTCGGGGGGCGAGGTGAGACCCAGTACTTC. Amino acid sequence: CASSFGGRGETQYF.

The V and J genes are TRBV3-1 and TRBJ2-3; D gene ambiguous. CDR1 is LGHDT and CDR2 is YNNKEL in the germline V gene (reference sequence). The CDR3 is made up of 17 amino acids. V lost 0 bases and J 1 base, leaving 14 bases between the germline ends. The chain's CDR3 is CASSQDEFLVGTDTQYF. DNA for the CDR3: TGTGCCAGCAGCCAAGACGAGTTCCTCGTCGGCACAGATACGCAGTATTTT.

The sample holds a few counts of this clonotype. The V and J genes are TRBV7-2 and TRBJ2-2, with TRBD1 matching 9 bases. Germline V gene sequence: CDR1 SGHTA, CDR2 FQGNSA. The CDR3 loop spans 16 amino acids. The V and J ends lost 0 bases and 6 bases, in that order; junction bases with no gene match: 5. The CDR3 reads CASSLAPGQGSGELFF. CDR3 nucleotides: TGTGCCAGCAGCTTAGCACCGGGACAGGGATCCGGGGAGCTGTTTTTT.

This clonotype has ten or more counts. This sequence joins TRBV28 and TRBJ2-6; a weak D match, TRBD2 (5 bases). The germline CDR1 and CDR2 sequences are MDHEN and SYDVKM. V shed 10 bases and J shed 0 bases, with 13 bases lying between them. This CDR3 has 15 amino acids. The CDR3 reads CAIRGTGSGANVLTF. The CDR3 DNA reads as TGTGCCATCCGGGGTACCGGCTCTGGGGCCAACGTCCTGACTTTC.